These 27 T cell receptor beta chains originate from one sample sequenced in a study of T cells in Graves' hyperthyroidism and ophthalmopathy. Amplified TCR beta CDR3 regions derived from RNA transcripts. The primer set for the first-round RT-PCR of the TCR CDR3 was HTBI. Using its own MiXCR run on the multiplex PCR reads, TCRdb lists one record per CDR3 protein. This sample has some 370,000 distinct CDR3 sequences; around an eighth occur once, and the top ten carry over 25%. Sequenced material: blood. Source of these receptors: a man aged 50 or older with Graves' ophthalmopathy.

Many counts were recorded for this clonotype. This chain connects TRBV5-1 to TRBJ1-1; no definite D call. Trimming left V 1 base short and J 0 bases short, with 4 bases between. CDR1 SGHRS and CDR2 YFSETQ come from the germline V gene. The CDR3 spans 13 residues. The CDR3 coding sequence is TGCGCCAGCAGCTTGCCTATGAACACTGAAGCTTTCTTT. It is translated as CASSLPMNTEAFF.

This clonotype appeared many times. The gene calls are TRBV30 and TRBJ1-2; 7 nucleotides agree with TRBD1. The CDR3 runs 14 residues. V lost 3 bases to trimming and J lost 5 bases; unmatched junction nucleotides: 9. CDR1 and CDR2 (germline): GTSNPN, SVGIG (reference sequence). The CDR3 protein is CAWSTHRGWYGYTF. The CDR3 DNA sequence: TGTGCCTGGAGCACACACAGGGGATGGTATGGCTACACCTTC.

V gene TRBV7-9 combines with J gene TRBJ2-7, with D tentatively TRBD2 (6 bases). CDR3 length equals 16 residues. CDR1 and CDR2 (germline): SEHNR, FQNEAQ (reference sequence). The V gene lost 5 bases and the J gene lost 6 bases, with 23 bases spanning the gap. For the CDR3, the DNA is TGTGCCAGCAGCCCCCGGTGGGGGGTCGGTCAGCGCGAGCAGTACTTC. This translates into CASSPRWGVGQREQYF. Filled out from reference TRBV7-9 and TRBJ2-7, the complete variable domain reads DTGVSQNPRHKITKRGQNVTFRCDPISEHNRLYWYRQTLGQGPEFLTYFQNEAQLEKSRLLSDRFSAERPKGSFSTLEIQRTEQGDSAMYLCASSPRWGVGQREQYFGPGTRLTVT.

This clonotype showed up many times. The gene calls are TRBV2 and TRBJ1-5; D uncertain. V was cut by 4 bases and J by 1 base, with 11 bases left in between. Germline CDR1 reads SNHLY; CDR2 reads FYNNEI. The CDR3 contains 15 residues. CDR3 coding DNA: TGTGCCAGCAGTGGGTCTAGGGTCAGCAATCAGCCCCAGCATTTT. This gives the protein CASSGSRVSNQPQHF. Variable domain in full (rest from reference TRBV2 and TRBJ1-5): EPEVTQTPSHQVTQMGQEVILRCVPISNHLYFYWYRQILGQKVEFLVSFYNNEISEKSEIFDDQFSVERPDGSNFTLKIRSTKLEDSAMYFCASSGSRVSNQPQHFGDGTRLSIL.

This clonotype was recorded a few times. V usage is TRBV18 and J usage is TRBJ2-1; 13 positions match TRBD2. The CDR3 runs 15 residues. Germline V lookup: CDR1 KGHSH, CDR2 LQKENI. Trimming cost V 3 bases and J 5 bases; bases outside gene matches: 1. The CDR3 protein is CASSPGLAGNNEQFF. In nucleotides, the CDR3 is TGTGCCAGCTCACCGGGACTAGCGGGGAACAATGAGCAGTTCTTC.

DNA of the CDR3: TGCAGCGTTAAGAGCTCCTACGAGCAGTACTTC. Its protein is CSVKSSYEQYF. The rearrangement uses TRBV29-1 and TRBJ2-7, with D hard to call. Germline CDR1 reads SQVTM; CDR2 reads ANQGSEA. The ends were cut back, 5 bases at V and 0 bases at J, with 5 bases in the middle. The CDR3 has 11 amino acids.

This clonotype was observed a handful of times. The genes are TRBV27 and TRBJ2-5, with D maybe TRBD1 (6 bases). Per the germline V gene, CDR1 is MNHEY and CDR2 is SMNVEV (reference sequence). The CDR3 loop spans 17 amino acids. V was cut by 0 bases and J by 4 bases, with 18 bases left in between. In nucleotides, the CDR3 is TGTGCCAGCAGTTTATCGCCGTCGACAGGTGGGGTAGAGACCCAGTACTTC. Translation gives CASSLSPSTGGVETQYF.

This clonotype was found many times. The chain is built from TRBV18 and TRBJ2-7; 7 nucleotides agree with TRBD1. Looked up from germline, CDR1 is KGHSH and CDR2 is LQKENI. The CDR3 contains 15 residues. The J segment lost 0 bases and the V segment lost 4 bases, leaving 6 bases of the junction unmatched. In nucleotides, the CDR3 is TGTGCCAGCTCACTAGACGGGACAGCCTCCTACGAGCAGTACTTC. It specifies CASSLDGTASYEQYF.

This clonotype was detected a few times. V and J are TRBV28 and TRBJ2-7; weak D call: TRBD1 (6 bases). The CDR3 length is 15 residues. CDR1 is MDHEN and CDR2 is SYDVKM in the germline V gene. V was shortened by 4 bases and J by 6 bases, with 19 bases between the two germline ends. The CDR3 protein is CASSSGDIRDIEQYF. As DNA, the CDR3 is TGTGCCAGCAGTTCAGGGGACATCAGAGATATCGAGCAGTACTTC.

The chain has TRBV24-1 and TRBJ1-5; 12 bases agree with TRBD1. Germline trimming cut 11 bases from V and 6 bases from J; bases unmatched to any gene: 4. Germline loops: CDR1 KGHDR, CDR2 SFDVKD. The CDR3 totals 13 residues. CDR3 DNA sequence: TGTGCCATCGGGACAGGGGGCGGTCAGCCCCAGCATTTT. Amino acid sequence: CAIGTGGGQPQHF.

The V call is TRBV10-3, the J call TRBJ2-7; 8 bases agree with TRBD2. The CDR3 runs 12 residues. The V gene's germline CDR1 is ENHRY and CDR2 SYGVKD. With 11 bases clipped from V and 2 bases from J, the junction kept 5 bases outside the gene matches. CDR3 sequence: CAFTGGPYEQYF. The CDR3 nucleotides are TGTGCCTTCACGGGAGGGCCCTACGAGCAGTACTTC.

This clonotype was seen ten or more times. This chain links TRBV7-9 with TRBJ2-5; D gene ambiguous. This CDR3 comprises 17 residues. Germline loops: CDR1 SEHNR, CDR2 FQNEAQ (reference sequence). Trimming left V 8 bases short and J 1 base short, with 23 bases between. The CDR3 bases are TGTGCCAGCTTCTTGGGTAGCAACAACGATCTCCAAGAGACCCAGTACTTC. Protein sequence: CASFLGSNNDLQETQYF.

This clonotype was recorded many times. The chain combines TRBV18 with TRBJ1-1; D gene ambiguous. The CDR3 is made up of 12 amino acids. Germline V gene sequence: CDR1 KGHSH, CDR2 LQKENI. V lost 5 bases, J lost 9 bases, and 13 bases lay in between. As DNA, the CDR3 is TGTGCCAGCTCAGCTGCAGATCCTCAAGCTTTCTTT. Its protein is CASSAADPQAFF.

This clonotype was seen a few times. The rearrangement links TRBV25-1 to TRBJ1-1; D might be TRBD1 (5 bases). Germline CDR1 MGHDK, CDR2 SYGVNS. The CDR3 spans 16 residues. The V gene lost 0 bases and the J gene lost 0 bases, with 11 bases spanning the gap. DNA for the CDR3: TGTGCCAGCAGTGAATATGCAGGGCCAATGAACACTGAAGCTTTCTTT. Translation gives CASSEYAGPMNTEAFF.

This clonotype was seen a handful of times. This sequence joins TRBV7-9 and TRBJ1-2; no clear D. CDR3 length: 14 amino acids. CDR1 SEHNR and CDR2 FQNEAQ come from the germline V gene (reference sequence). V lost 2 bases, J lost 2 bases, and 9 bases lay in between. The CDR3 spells CASSLSPVNYGYTF. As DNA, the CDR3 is TGTGCCAGCAGCTTATCCCCGGTAAACTATGGCTACACCTTC. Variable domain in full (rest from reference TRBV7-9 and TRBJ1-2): DTGVSQNPRHKITKRGQNVTFRCDPISEHNRLYWYRQTLGQGPEFLTYFQNEAQLEKSRLLSDRFSAERPKGSFSTLEIQRTEQGDSAMYLCASSLSPVNYGYTFGSGTRLTVV.

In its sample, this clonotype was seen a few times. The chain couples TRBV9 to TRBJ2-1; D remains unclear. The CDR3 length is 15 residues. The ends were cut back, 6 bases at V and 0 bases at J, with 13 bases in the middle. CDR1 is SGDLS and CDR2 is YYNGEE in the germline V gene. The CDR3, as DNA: TGTGCCAGCAATCCAGTTGGTAGCTCCTACAATGAGCAGTTCTTC. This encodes CASNPVGSSYNEQFF.

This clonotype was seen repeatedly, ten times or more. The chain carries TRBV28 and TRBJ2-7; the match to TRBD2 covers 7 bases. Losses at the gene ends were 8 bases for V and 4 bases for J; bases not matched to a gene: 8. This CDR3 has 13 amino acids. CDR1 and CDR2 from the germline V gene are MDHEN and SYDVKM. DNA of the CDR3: TGTGCCAGCCTGGGGGGAGGGCCGTACGAGCAGTACTTC. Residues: CASLGGGPYEQYF.

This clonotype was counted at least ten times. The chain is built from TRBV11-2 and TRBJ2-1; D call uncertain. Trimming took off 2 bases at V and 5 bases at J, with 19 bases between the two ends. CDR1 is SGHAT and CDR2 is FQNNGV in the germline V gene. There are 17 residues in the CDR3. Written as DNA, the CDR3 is TGTGCCAGCAGCTTAAAAAGAATCGGAGTAACCAACAATGAGCAGTTCTTC. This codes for CASSLKRIGVTNNEQFF.

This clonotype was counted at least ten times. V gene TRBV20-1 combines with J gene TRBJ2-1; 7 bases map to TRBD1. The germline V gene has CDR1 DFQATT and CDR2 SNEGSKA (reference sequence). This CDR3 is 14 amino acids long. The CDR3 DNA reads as TGCAGCGCAACACGACAGGGACCTTTGTCCGAGCAGTTCTTC. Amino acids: CSATRQGPLSEQFF.

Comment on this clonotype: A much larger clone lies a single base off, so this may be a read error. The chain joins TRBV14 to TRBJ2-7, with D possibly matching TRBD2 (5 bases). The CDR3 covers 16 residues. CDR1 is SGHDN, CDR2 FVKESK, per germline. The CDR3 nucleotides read TGTACCAGCAGCCAAGTCATGCCGGGAAGGTCTTACGAGCAGTACTTC. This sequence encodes CTSSQVMPGRSYEQYF.

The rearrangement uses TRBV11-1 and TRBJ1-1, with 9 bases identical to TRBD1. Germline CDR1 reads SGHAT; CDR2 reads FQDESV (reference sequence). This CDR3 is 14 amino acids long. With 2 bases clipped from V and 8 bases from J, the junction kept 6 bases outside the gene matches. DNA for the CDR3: TGTGCCAGCAGCTTACCCGGGACAGGGTACGAAGCTTTCTTT. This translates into CASSLPGTGYEAFF.

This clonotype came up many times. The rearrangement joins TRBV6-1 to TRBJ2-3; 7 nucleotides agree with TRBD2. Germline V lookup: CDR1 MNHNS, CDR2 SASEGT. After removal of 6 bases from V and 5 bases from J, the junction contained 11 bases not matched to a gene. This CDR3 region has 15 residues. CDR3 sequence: CASRSLAERVDTQYF. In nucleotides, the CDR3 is TGTGCCAGCAGATCCCTAGCGGAGCGGGTAGATACGCAGTATTTT.

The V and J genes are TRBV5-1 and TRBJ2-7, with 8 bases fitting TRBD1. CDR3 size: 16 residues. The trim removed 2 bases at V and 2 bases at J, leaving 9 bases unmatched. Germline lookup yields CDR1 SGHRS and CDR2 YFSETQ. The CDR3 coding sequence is TGCGCCAGCAGCTTAGGACAGGGTAGTTCCCCCTACGAGCAGTACTTC. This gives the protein CASSLGQGSSPYEQYF.

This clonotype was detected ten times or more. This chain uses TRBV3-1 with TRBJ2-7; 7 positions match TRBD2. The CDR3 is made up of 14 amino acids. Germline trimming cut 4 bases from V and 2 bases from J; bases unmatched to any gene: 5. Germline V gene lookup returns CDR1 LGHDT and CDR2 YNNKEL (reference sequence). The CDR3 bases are TGTGCCAGCAGCCGGGGGGGAGAGGCCTACGAGCAGTACTTC. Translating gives CASSRGGEAYEQYF.

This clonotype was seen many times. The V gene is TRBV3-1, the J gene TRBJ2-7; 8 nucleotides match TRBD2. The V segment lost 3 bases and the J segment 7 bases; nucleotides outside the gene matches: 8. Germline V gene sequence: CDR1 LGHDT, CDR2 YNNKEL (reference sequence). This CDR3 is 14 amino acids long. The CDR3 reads CASSQGTRSLEQYF. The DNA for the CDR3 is TGTGCCAGCAGCCAGGGGACTAGGAGCTTGGAGCAGTACTTC.

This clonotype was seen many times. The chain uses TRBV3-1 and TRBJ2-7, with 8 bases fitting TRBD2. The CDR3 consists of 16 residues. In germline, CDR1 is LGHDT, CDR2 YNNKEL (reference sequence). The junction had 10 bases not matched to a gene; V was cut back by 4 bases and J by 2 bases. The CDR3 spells CASSPTGGLAAYEQYF. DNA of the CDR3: TGTGCCAGCAGCCCCACTGGAGGACTAGCTGCCTACGAGCAGTACTTC.

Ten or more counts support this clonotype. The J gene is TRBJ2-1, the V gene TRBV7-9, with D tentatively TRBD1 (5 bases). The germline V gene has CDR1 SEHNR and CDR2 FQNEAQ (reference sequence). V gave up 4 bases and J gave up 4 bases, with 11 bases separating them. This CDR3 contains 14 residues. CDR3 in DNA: TGTGCCAGCAGCTCGGGCGACAGATACAATGAGCAGTTCTTC. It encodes CASSSGDRYNEQFF.